The rows below give T cell receptor beta chains drawn from one sample of a study of T cells in pancreatic ductal adenocarcinoma. The repertoire was sequenced with immunoSEQ multiplex PCR; TCRdb's copy has only in-frame clones and lacks some. Counted here are over 85,000 clones, about 96% occurring once; the ten biggest clones make up under 3.5%. Sequences were obtained from PBMCs. Receptors were obtained from a human donor with pancreatic ductal adenocarcinoma. CDR3s include the opening cysteine and the closing phenylalanine or tryptophan. A D gene is named only where the DNA matches it firmly. For some rows the clone size is stated as once, few or many, or as a class when expanded; others skip it.

size	D	J	V	length	CDR3	DNA
.	TRBD1	TRBJ2-3	TRBV30	12	CAWNRGTDTQYF	TGTGCCTGGAACAGGGGAACAGATACGCAGTATTTT
.	.	TRBJ1-1	TRBV6-1	14	CASDYRTVNTEAFF	TGTGCCAGCGACTATAGGACAGTGAACACTGAAGCTTTCTTT
.	TRBD2	TRBJ2-5	TRBV5-8	17	CASSYGLAGVGQETQYF	TGTGCCAGCAGCTACGGACTAGCGGGAGTAGGGCAAGAGACCCAGTACTTC
.	.	TRBJ2-3	TRBV5-1	14	CASSLGQEIDTQYF	TGCGCCAGCAGCTTGGGACAGGAGATAGATACGCAGTATTTT
.	.	TRBJ1-1	TRBV5-1	12	CASSLQGPEAFF	TGCGCCAGCAGTTTACAGGGCCCTGAAGCTTTCTTT
.	.	TRBJ1-2	TRBV5-4	12	CASSPTGIGYTF	TGTGCCAGCAGCCCAACAGGGATTGGCTACACCTTC
.	.	TRBJ2-3	TRBV18	11	CASSLTDTQYF	TGTGCCAGCTCCCTCACAGATACGCAGTATTTT
.	.	TRBJ1-4	TRBV15	14	CATSRVGGNEKLFF	TGTGCCACCAGCAGAGTGGGAGGTAATGAAAAACTGTTTTTT
.	.	TRBJ1-1	TRBV11-2	13	CASSLGAIREAFF	TGTGCCAGCAGCTTAGGGGCGATTCGTGAAGCTTTCTTT
.	.	TRBJ1-4	TRBV2	13	CASKGGASEKLFF	TGTGCCAGCAAAGGGGGGGCTTCTGAAAAACTGTTTTTT
.	.	TRBJ2-7	TRBV5-4	12	CASSADSYEQYF	TGTGCCAGCAGCGCGGACAGTTACGAGCAGTACTTC
.	TRBD2	TRBJ2-3	TRBV7-2	14	CASSLAGGIDTQYF	TGTGCCAGCAGCTTAGCGGGAGGGATAGATACGCAGTATTTT
.	TRBD1	TRBJ2-3	TRBV28	15	CASSFGQGYADTQYF	TGTGCCAGCAGTTTTGGACAGGGGTATGCAGATACGCAGTATTTT
.	TRBD2	TRBJ2-7	TRBV13	15	CASSGLAGGPHEQYF	TGTGCCAGCAGCGGACTAGCGGGAGGTCCCCACGAGCAGTACTTC
few	.	TRBJ1-3	TRBV4-1	15	CASSQGPGGGNTIYF	TGCGCCAGCAGCCAAGGTCCAGGAGGTGGAAACACCATATATTTT
once	.	TRBJ2-7	TRBV28	12	CASRYATYEQYF	TGTGCCAGCAGGTATGCGACCTACGAGCAGTACTTC
.	.	TRBJ2-3	TRBV7-9	16	CASSLGFGIAGDTQYF	TGTGCCAGCAGCTTAGGGTTCGGTATTGCGGGAGATACGCAGTATTTT
once	TRBD1	TRBJ2-5	TRBV5-8	16	CASRLELGQLQETQYF	TGTGCCAGCAGACTGGAGCTGGGACAGCTACAAGAGACCCAGTACTTC
.	.	TRBJ1-5	TRBV29-1	14	CSVAQGSSSQPQHF	TGCAGCGTTGCGCAGGGAAGTTCGAGTCAGCCCCAGCATTTT
.	.	TRBJ2-7	TRBV5-1	14	CASSWGGEGGEQYF	TGCGCCAGCAGCTGGGGGGGAGAAGGGGGCGAGCAGTACTTC
.	.	TRBJ2-6	TRBV19	15	CASSLQGSGANVLTF	TGTGCCAGTAGTTTACAGGGTTCTGGGGCCAACGTCCTGACTTTC
.	TRBD2	TRBJ2-2	TRBV7-9	17	CASLRLAGGPVTGELFF	TGTGCCAGTCTTAGGCTAGCGGGAGGGCCGGTAACCGGGGAGCTGTTTTTT